This T cell receptor beta chain comes out of a study of shared clonotypes between healthy human individuals. Original data processing: Because ImmunoSEQ provided only junction sequences with no quality scores, the filtering differed. Method: immunoSEQ multiplex PCR; TCRdb's copy keeps in-frame clones and lacks some. The V and J calls and the clone size are those of that table, but D and trimming were determined from the DNA. The sample lists a few million clones; more than 90% were seen once. Donation came from healthy HIV-negative adults that had no recent acute infections or vaccinations. Splitting the CD4+ cells yielded a CD45RA+ naive subset and a CD45RA-negative memory subset. This CDR3 comprises 14 residues. CDR1 and CDR2 from the germline V gene are SGHKS and YYEKEE (reference sequence). V was pared by 4 bases and J by 1 base, with 9 bases between.

The sequenced material came from naive CD4+ T cells sorted from blood. Subset in this sample: CD45RA+ positively selected. The J gene is TRBJ2-1, the V gene TRBV5-5; D uncertain. The sequence came from a man aged 18 to 30 in good health. CDR3 DNA sequence: TGTGCCAGCAGCCTCTTTCCGTCCTACAATGAGCAGTTCTTC. This codes for CASSLFPSYNEQFF.